These 23 T cell receptor beta chains came from one sample sequenced in a study of T cells in Graves' hyperthyroidism and ophthalmopathy. The investigators amplified TCR beta CDR3 regions from RNA transcripts. During a first-round RT-PCR of the TCR CDR3, the HTBI primer set was used. TCRdb ran MiXCR on the multiplex PCR reads and lists one entry per CDR3 protein. The sample contains roughly 700,000 distinct CDR3 sequences, roughly 32% of which appear only once. The material sequenced was blood. The receptors were sampled from a woman in her forties with Graves' hyperthyroidism.

This clonotype was picked up many times. The CDR3 DNA reads TGTGCCACCAGTGACCCTGGACTAGCGACGGGGGAGACCCAGTACTTC. Its translation is CATSDPGLATGETQYF. V and J are TRBV24-1 and TRBJ2-5, with 9 bases identical to TRBD2. The V gene end was trimmed by 4 bases and the J gene end by 5 bases; junction bases not matched to a gene: 10. CDR1 is KGHDR and CDR2 is SFDVKD in the germline V gene. The CDR3 is made up of 16 amino acids.

This clonotype appeared a few times. V usage is TRBV5-4 and J usage is TRBJ1-5; 9 bases are a match to TRBD1. With V trimmed by 4 bases and J by 2 bases, 7 bases remained unmatched. The CDR3 spans 16 residues. Germline V gene sequence: CDR1 SGHNT, CDR2 YYREEE (reference sequence). The CDR3 is CASSQDRGRGNQPQHF. Written as DNA, the CDR3 is TGTGCCAGCAGCCAGGACAGGGGAAGGGGCAATCAGCCCCAGCATTTT.

The V gene is TRBV7-2, the J gene TRBJ2-7; D call uncertain. V dropped 1 base and J dropped 5 bases, with 12 bases sitting between them. The CDR3 has 14 amino acids. CDR1 and CDR2 from the germline V gene are SGHTA and FQGNSA. The CDR3 reads CASSLDGWGNEQYF. The CDR3 nucleotides read TGTGCCAGCAGCTTAGATGGTTGGGGAAACGAGCAGTACTTC.

This chain uses TRBV2 with TRBJ1-2; 9 bases match TRBD1. Germline lookup yields CDR1 SNHLY and CDR2 FYNNEI. V shed 2 bases, J shed 5 bases, and the junction held 12 bases outside the gene matches. CDR3 length equals 17 residues. CDR3 in amino acids: CASSERGGQGLQYGYTF. The CDR3 DNA is TGTGCCAGCAGTGAACGGGGCGGACAGGGGTTGCAGTATGGCTACACCTTC.

The genes are TRBV10-3 and TRBJ2-7; D call uncertain. Between the trimmed V and J ends, which lost 6 bases and 2 bases, there was a span of 11 bases. Germline assignment: CDR1 ENHRY and CDR2 SYGVKD. This CDR3 has 13 residues. The CDR3 reads CAISQAVTYEQYF. CDR3 nucleotides: TGTGCCATCAGCCAGGCAGTTACCTACGAGCAGTACTTC.

About this clonotype itself: One end of the junction does not line up with germline, which may come from a read error. The rearrangement uses TRBV5-1 and TRBJ1-4; 10 nucleotides agree with TRBD1. The length of the CDR3 is 15 residues. Looked up from germline, CDR1 is SGHRS and CDR2 is YFSETQ. For the CDR3, the DNA is TGTGCCAGCAGCGCAACCGGGACAGGGGATGAAAAACTGTTTTTT. Translation: CASSATGTGDEKLFF.

This clonotype came up many times. This chain uses TRBV12-3 or TRBV12-4 with TRBJ1-3; D uncertain. CDR3 length: 12 residues. Trimming left V 2 bases short and J 5 bases short, with 4 bases between. The CDR3 sequence is CASSLLRNTIYF. CDR3 nucleotides: TGTGCCAGCAGTTTACTCCGAAACACCATATATTTT.

Ten or more counts support this clonotype. The chain employs TRBV29-1 and TRBJ2-7; no clear D. V was shortened by 1 base and J by 1 base, with 8 bases between the two germline ends. Germline-derived CDR1 and CDR2 are SQVTM and ANQGSEA. The length of the CDR3 is 13 residues. CDR3 region: CSVEATSSYEQYF. As DNA, the CDR3 is TGCAGCGTTGAAGCTACATCTTCCTACGAGCAGTACTTC.

The chain couples TRBV6-6 to TRBJ1-4; D remains unclear. The germline CDR1 and CDR2 sequences are MNHNY and SVGAGI (reference sequence). The length of the CDR3 is 14 residues. V was shortened by 5 bases and J by 5 bases, with 12 bases between the two germline ends. CDR3 coding DNA: TGTGCCAGCAGTGCCTCGAATCCGAATGAAAAACTGTTTTTT. It specifies CASSASNPNEKLFF.

The gene calls are TRBV6-5 and TRBJ1-1, with a tentative D call TRBD1 (5 bases). V was trimmed by 2 bases and J by 0 bases, leaving 7 bases between them. CDR1 and CDR2 from the germline V gene are MNHEY and SVGAGI. The length of the CDR3 is 14 residues. This CDR3 reads CASSYTGVNTEAFF. In DNA form, the CDR3 reads TGTGCCAGCAGTTACACAGGAGTGAACACTGAAGCTTTCTTT.

Regarding this clonotype: The junction and the germline gene differ at one end; a read error may be behind it. The V and J genes are TRBV10-3 and TRBJ2-7; D could derive from TRBD1 or TRBD2 (6 bases each). The germline CDR1 and CDR2 sequences are ENHRY and SYGVKD. CDR3 length: 16 amino acids. Here the CDR3 reads CASSSLQGGGSYEQYF. Written as DNA, the CDR3 is TGTGCCAGCAGTTCTCTACAGGGAGGTGGGTCCTACGAGCAGTACTTC.

V is TRBV12-3 or TRBV12-4 and J is TRBJ2-7; D not resolved. Deletions cut 4 bases from V and 2 bases from J, with 9 bases between. This CDR3 has 13 residues. CDR3 nucleotides: TGTGCCAGCAGTTACGATTGGGCCTACGAGCAGTACTTC. Translating gives CASSYDWAYEQYF.

This clonotype was seen at least ten times. The rearrangement joins TRBV15 to TRBJ2-7; D is perhaps TRBD2 (5 bases). V shed 6 bases and J shed 4 bases, with 13 bases lying between them. The CDR3 sequence is 13 residues long. Looked up from germline, CDR1 is LNHNV and CDR2 is YYDKDF (reference sequence). CDR3: CATSVRAEYEQYF. In DNA form, the CDR3 reads TGTGCCACCAGTGTAAGAGCGGAATACGAGCAGTACTTC. The full variable domain, in which reference TRBV15 and TRBJ2-7 provide the parts outside the CDR3, is DAMVIQNPRYQVTQFGKPVTLSCSQTLNHNVMYWYQQKSSQAPKLLFHYYDKDFNNEADTPDNFQSRRPNTSFCFLDIRSPGLGDTAMYLCATSVRAEYEQYFGPGTRLTVT.

The chain has TRBV19 and TRBJ1-6; D is unresolved. The V end lost 10 bases, the J end lost 4 bases, and 11 bases lay between the germline ends. The CDR3 consists of 13 residues. Germline V gene data show CDR1 as LNHDA and CDR2 as SQIVND (reference sequence). Here the CDR3 DNA reads TGTGCCACCTCGAGTGTTTATAATTCACCCCTCCACTTT. Translation gives CATSSVYNSPLHF.

The chain combines TRBV7-2 with TRBJ2-5; D may match TRBD1 or TRBD2 (5 bases each). Judging by the DNA end, TRBJ2-1 fits better; the J call may be wrong. Per germline, CDR1 SGHTA and CDR2 FQGNSA. The CDR3 sequence is 13 residues long. Here the CDR3 reads CASSHTREREQFF. CDR3 coding DNA: TGTGCCAGCAGCCACACCAGGGAGCGGGAGCAGTTCTTC.

The chain combines TRBV20-1 with TRBJ1-2; tentatively, D is TRBD1 (5 bases). The CDR3 has 15 amino acids. Germline CDR1 DFQATT, CDR2 SNEGSKA (reference sequence). Trimming removed 1 base at V and 1 base at J, with 13 bases between. This chain's CDR3 is CSARVRDVDNYGYTF. In DNA form, the CDR3 reads TGCAGTGCTAGAGTTCGGGACGTTGATAACTATGGCTACACCTTC.

This clonotype was picked up one time. The rearrangement joins TRBV4-3 to TRBJ2-7; no reliable D call. This CDR3 is 13 amino acids long. The germline CDR1 and CDR2 sequences are LGHNA and YSLEER. Between the trimmed V and J ends, which lost 1 base and 6 bases, there was a span of 10 bases. The CDR3 nucleotides read TGCGCCAGCAGCCAAGGAGGTTACGGCGAGCAGTACTTC. Translated, it gives CASSQGGYGEQYF.

The CDR3 loop is CASSRGSPLSGNTIYF. The CDR3 DNA reads as TGTGCCAGTAGTAGGGGGTCGCCCCTCTCTGGAAACACCATATATTTT. This rearrangement joins TRBV19 to TRBJ1-3, with D maybe TRBD1 (5 bases). There are 16 residues in the CDR3. The ends were cut back, 4 bases at V and 0 bases at J, with 13 bases in the middle. Germline-derived CDR1 and CDR2 are LNHDA and SQIVND (reference sequence).

Notes on this clonotype: A much larger clone differs by one base, so this may be a read error. The V and J genes are TRBV10-3 and TRBJ1-5; D remains ambiguous. This CDR3 region has 15 residues. CDR1 ENHRY and CDR2 SYGVKD come from the germline V gene. CDR3 in DNA: TGTGCCATCAGTGAGAGGCCCCGGAGCAATCGGCCCCAGCATTTT. Encoded protein: CAISERPRSNRPQHF.

Ten or more counts support this clonotype. J is TRBJ1-2 and V is TRBV7-2; D is ambiguous. The ends were cut back, 1 base at V and 5 bases at J, with 11 bases in the middle. The CDR3 length is 14 residues. Germline CDR1 is SGHTA and CDR2 is FQGNSA. The CDR3 loop is CASSLEDTHYGYTF. The CDR3 DNA reads as TGTGCCAGCAGCTTAGAAGATACGCATTATGGCTACACCTTC.

The V call is TRBV12-3 or TRBV12-4, the J call TRBJ2-5; weak D call: TRBD1 (6 bases). V lost 4 bases, J lost 7 bases, and 10 bases lay in between. The CDR3 extends over 12 amino acids. CDR3 sequence (DNA): TGTGCCAGCAGTTCCCCCAGGGGGACCCAGTACTTC. This translates into CASSSPRGTQYF.

This clonotype has a count of ten or more. V usage is TRBV12-3 or TRBV12-4 and J usage is TRBJ2-6; tentatively, D is TRBD1 or TRBD2 (5 bases each). V was pared by 6 bases and J by 3 bases, with 12 bases between. The CDR3 sequence is 15 residues long. CDR3 amino acids: CASRPGGGGANVLTF. DNA for the CDR3: TGTGCCAGCAGGCCTGGGGGTGGTGGGGCCAACGTCCTGACTTTC.

V gene TRBV5-6 combines with J gene TRBJ1-3; unclear D gene. Trimming took off 0 bases at V and 9 bases at J, with 22 bases between the two ends. Germline CDR1 and CDR2: SGHDT and YYEEEE. The CDR3 extends over 17 amino acids. CDR3 in amino acids: CASSLGEVLPGWITIYF. The CDR3 bases are TGTGCCAGCAGCTTGGGAGAGGTTCTGCCGGGGTGGATCACCATATATTTT.